Each of the 24 T cell receptor beta chains below was sequenced from the same sample in a study of T cells after yellow fever vaccination. A single record per CDR3 protein comes from TCRdb applying MiXCR to the 5' RACE reads. The data hold hundreds of thousands of distinct CDR3 sequences, with 5.2% observed a single time. The sequencing used CD4+ T cells sorted from PBMCs, collected on the day of the yellow fever booster vaccination. The source of these receptors is a man between 18 and 35 years old who received the YFV17D yellow fever vaccine.

The chain is built from TRBV20-1 and TRBJ1-1; 7 nucleotides agree with TRBD1. Germline CDR1 DFQATT, CDR2 SNEGSKA (reference sequence). This CDR3 has 14 residues. Trimming cost V 3 bases and J 6 bases; bases outside gene matches: 10. The CDR3 spells CSASSGTAAAEAFF. Written as DNA, the CDR3 is TGCAGTGCTAGCTCCGGGACAGCAGCAGCTGAAGCTTTCTTT.

This clonotype was detected many times. V is TRBV5-1 and J is TRBJ2-5; D gene ambiguous. V gave up 0 bases and J gave up 6 bases, with 3 bases separating them. Germline V gene data show CDR1 as SGHRS and CDR2 as YFSETQ. This CDR3 region has 11 residues. In DNA, the CDR3 is TGCGCCAGCAGCTTGGCCCAGACCCAGTACTTC. It yields the protein CASSLAQTQYF.

The chain uses TRBV3-1 and TRBJ1-2, with a weak D call TRBD1 (5 bases). The V end lost 0 bases, the J end lost 7 bases, and 21 bases lay between the germline ends. Germline V CDR1 and CDR2: LGHDT, YNNKEL (reference sequence). The CDR3 is 17 residues long. The CDR3 spells CASSQEGVAGTAGGYTF. The CDR3 DNA reads as TGTGCCAGCAGCCAAGAAGGGGTAGCAGGAACTGCGGGTGGCTACACCTTC.

This chain uses TRBV7-3 with TRBJ2-6; 10 nucleotides align to TRBD1. The V segment lost 6 bases and the J segment 3 bases; nucleotides outside the gene matches: 5. CDR3 size: 16 residues. Germline loops: CDR1 SGHTA, CDR2 FQGTGA. This CDR3 is CASRLTGGCGANVLTF. Here the CDR3 DNA reads TGTGCCAGCAGATTGACAGGGGGCTGTGGGGCCAACGTCCTGACTTTC. The whole variable domain, remainder taken from reference TRBV7-3 and TRBJ2-6, is GAGVSQTPSNKVTEKGKYVELRCDPISGHTALYWYRQSLGQGPEFLIYFQGTGAADDSGLPNDRFFAVRPEGSVSTLKIQRTERGDSAVYLCASRLTGGCGANVLTFGAGSRLTVL.

The table lists this clonotype with many counts. This chain connects TRBV5-1 to TRBJ2-1; TRBD2 matches 11 bases. Germline CDR1 reads SGHRS; CDR2 reads YFSETQ. The CDR3 runs to 15 residues. V lost 5 bases, J lost 3 bases, and 4 bases stayed unmatched. CDR3 residues: CASRHSGGDYNEQFF. CDR3 nucleotide sequence: TGCGCCAGCAGGCATAGCGGGGGGGACTACAATGAGCAGTTCTTC. Based on the CDR3 plus reference TRBV5-1 and TRBJ2-1, the full variable domain is KAGVTQTPRYLIKTRGQQVTLSCSPISGHRSVSWYQQTPGQGLQFLFEYFSETQRNKGNFPGRFSGRQFSNSRSEMNVSTLELGDSALYLCASRHSGGDYNEQFFGPGTRLTVL.

Ten or more counts support this clonotype. The V call is TRBV11-2, the J call TRBJ1-2, with 7 bases aligning to TRBD1. The CDR3 contains 14 residues. Germline-derived CDR1 and CDR2 are SGHAT and FQNNGV. V lost 0 bases, J lost 8 bases, and 6 bases stayed unmatched. The CDR3 spells CASSLDWAGGGYTF. Here the CDR3 DNA reads TGTGCCAGCAGCTTAGATTGGGCAGGGGGGGGCTACACCTTC.

There are a few counts of this clonotype. J is TRBJ2-6 and V is TRBV2; D is ambiguous. V lost 5 bases and J lost 0, with 8 bases in between. The CDR3 covers 15 residues. Per the germline V gene, CDR1 is SNHLY and CDR2 is FYNNEI. In DNA, the CDR3 is TGTGCCAGCAGTCAAGACACCTCTGGGGCCAACGTCCTGACTTTC. This sequence encodes CASSQDTSGANVLTF.

In its sample, this clonotype was seen many times. The chain recombines TRBV5-1 with TRBJ2-3; 10 bases are a match to TRBD2. CDR1 is SGHRS, CDR2 YFSETQ, per germline. There are 17 residues in the CDR3. The V and J ends lost 0 bases and 6 bases, in that order; junction bases with no gene match: 10. The CDR3 DNA is TGCGCCAGCAGCTTGGCCCCTCCAGCGGGGGGGGAGGATACGCAGTATTTT. Protein product: CASSLAPPAGGEDTQYF. Using reference TRBV5-1 and TRBJ2-3 for the parts outside the CDR3, the full variable domain is KAGVTQTPRYLIKTRGQQVTLSCSPISGHRSVSWYQQTPGQGLQFLFEYFSETQRNKGNFPGRFSGRQFSNSRSEMNVSTLELGDSALYLCASSLAPPAGGEDTQYFGPGTRLTVL.

The chain links TRBV4-3 to TRBJ1-4; a possible D gene is TRBD1 (6 bases). This CDR3 is 16 amino acids long. The germline V gene has CDR1 LGHNA and CDR2 YSLEER. V was cut by 2 bases and J by 7 bases, with 17 bases left in between. The CDR3 region has the DNA TGCGCCAGCAGCCAAACCCCCGGGACACAAGTTGAAAAACTGTTTTTT. Its protein is CASSQTPGTQVEKLFF.

Only a few counts were recorded for this clonotype. The CDR3 bases are TGTGCTTCCTGGAGGTCAGGGGGCGGCGAGCAGTACGTC. Translation: CASWRSGGGEQYV. V is TRBV5-6 and J is TRBJ2-7, with 8 nucleotides matching TRBD1. Germline lookup yields CDR1 SGHDT and CDR2 YYEEEE. There are 13 residues in the CDR3.

This clonotype has a handful of counts. The V and J genes are TRBV30 and TRBJ1-5; D unclear. This CDR3 has 13 amino acids. CDR1 is GTSNPN, CDR2 SVGIG, per germline (reference sequence). V lost 0 bases and J 3 bases, leaving 6 bases between the germline ends. CDR3: CAWSVRNNQPQHF. The CDR3 DNA follows: TGTGCCTGGAGTGTAAGAAACAATCAGCCCCAGCATTTT.

The V and J genes are TRBV18 and TRBJ2-3; 9 bases align to TRBD2. Germline values: CDR1 KGHSH, CDR2 LQKENI. The J segment lost 2 bases and the V segment lost 2 bases, leaving 11 bases of the junction unmatched. The CDR3 has 18 amino acids. The CDR3 sequence: CASSPYPASGVLTDTQYF. The CDR3 bases are TGTGCCAGCTCACCATACCCCGCTAGCGGGGTCCTCACAGATACGCAGTATTTT.

The chain uses TRBV28 and TRBJ2-7; the match to TRBD2 covers 12 bases. The CDR3 is 15 residues long. V was clipped by 6 bases and J by 4 bases; unmatched bases: 7. CDR1 is MDHEN, CDR2 SYDVKM, per germline. The CDR3 loop is CASRGETSGSYEQYV. The CDR3 DNA reads TGTGCCAGCAGGGGGGAGACTAGCGGGAGTTACGAGCAGTACGTC.

A few counts support this clonotype. Germline is not matched at one junction end, which may reflect a read error. DNA of the CDR3: TGCGCCAGCAGCCACCCCGAACGGAACCCTGAAGCTTTCTTT. It codes for CASSHPERNPEAFF. The J gene is TRBJ1-1, the V gene TRBV4-1; D remains unclear. This CDR3 has 14 amino acids. Germline loops: CDR1 MGHRA, CDR2 YSYEKL.

The sample holds many counts of this clonotype. V gene TRBV6-5 combines with J gene TRBJ1-6; D remains ambiguous. The CDR3 has 15 amino acids. Trimming took off 6 bases at V and 7 bases at J, with 16 bases between the two ends. Germline V gene lookup returns CDR1 MNHEY and CDR2 SVGAGI. The CDR3: CASRATAATNSPLHF. CDR3 coding DNA: TGTGCCAGCAGGGCCACAGCGGCCACCAATTCACCCCTCCACTTT.

This clonotype has just a few counts. The rearrangement uses TRBV12-3 or TRBV12-4 and TRBJ2-1; D call uncertain. There are 15 residues in the CDR3. V was trimmed by 3 bases and J by 8 bases, leaving 17 bases between them. The CDR3 coding sequence is TGTGCCAGCAGTTTGGCTGGAGTAGGCGTCGATGAGCAGTTCTTC. Encoded protein: CASSLAGVGVDEQFF.

The chain couples TRBV20-1 to TRBJ2-3; D call uncertain. V lost 3 bases and J 2 bases, leaving 9 bases between the germline ends. This CDR3 is built from 13 residues. Germline V gene data show CDR1 as DFQATT and CDR2 as SNEGSKA (reference sequence). This CDR3 is CSASLGSTDTQYF. CDR3 DNA sequence: TGCAGTGCTAGTCTAGGCTCCACAGATACGCAGTATTTT.

The table lists this clonotype with many counts. The chain couples TRBV5-1 to TRBJ2-2; 7 positions match TRBD1. The CDR3 loop spans 13 amino acids. Trimming removed 4 bases from V and 10 bases from J; junction bases left unmatched: 7. Germline values: CDR1 SGHRS, CDR2 YFSETQ. This CDR3 reads CASSTEGQTELFF. The CDR3 coding sequence is TGCGCCAGCAGCACCGAGGGACAGACGGAGCTGTTTTTT.

This chain uses TRBV7-8 with TRBJ2-5; no clear D gene. Germline V gene lookup returns CDR1 SGHVS and CDR2 FQNEAQ. V lost 0 bases and J lost 0, with 5 bases in between. The CDR3 contains 14 residues. CDR3 coding DNA: TGTGCCAGCAGCTTAGCACCGTACCAAGAGACCCAGTACTTC. It specifies CASSLAPYQETQYF.

At least ten counts were recorded for this clonotype. V gene TRBV7-2 combines with J gene TRBJ1-4; 10 bases are a match to TRBD1. The CDR3 has 17 amino acids. CDR1 is SGHTA, CDR2 FQGNSA, per germline. J was trimmed by 5 bases and V by 1 base; bases with no gene match: 7. The CDR3 DNA sequence: TGTGCCAGCAGCTTAGGGTCCCCGGGACAGGGGAATGAAAAACTGTTTTTT. This gives the protein CASSLGSPGQGNEKLFF. The full variable domain, completed using reference TRBV7-2 and TRBJ1-4, is GAGVSQSPSNKVTEKGKDVELRCDPISGHTALYWYRQSLGQGLEFLIYFQGNSAPDKSGLPSDRFSAERTGGSVSTLTIQRTQQEDSAVYLCASSLGSPGQGNEKLFFGSGTQLSVL.

V usage is TRBV3-1 and J usage is TRBJ1-3, with D possibly TRBD1 on 5 matching bases. The CDR3 is made up of 13 amino acids. V lost 4 bases and J 11 bases, leaving 15 bases between the germline ends. The V gene's germline CDR1 is LGHDT and CDR2 YNNKEL (reference sequence). The CDR3, as DNA: TGTGCCAGCAGCCGGACAAGCCGGGCCCCCATATATTTT. This gives the protein CASSRTSRAPIYF. The whole variable domain, filled in from reference TRBV3-1 and TRBJ1-3, reads DTAVSQTPKYLVTQMGNDKSIKCEQNLGHDTMYWYKQDSKKFLKIMFSYNNKELIINETVPNRFSPKSPDKAHLNLHINSLELGDSAVYFCASSRTSRAPIYFGEGSWLTVV.

J is TRBJ1-1 and V is TRBV7-2; D is perhaps TRBD1 (6 bases). Germline V gene sequence: CDR1 SGHTA, CDR2 FQGNSA. Trimming took 1 base from V and 4 from J, leaving 16 bases between them. This CDR3 region has 16 residues. CDR3 loop: CASSLGWGPRGTEAFF. The CDR3 coding sequence is TGTGCCAGCAGCTTAGGTTGGGGGCCCCGTGGCACTGAAGCTTTCTTT. The full variable domain, rest sourced from reference TRBV7-2 and TRBJ1-1, is GAGVSQSPSNKVTEKGKDVELRCDPISGHTALYWYRQSLGQGLEFLIYFQGNSAPDKSGLPSDRFSAERTGGSVSTLTIQRTQQEDSAVYLCASSLGWGPRGTEAFFGQGTRLTVV.

This clonotype occurred many times. The chain recombines TRBV4-3 with TRBJ2-1; D may be TRBD1 (5 bases). With 0 bases removed from V and 0 bases from J, the gap between germline ends came to 18 bases. The CDR3 totals 19 residues. Per germline, CDR1 LGHNA and CDR2 YSLEER. For the CDR3, the DNA is TGCGCCAGCAGCCAAGATGCGACAGCGACTCAGAGCTCCTACAATGAGCAGTTCTTC. As protein: CASSQDATATQSSYNEQFF.

This clonotype has only a few counts. J is TRBJ2-6 and V is TRBV5-1, with a possible D match to TRBD1 (6 bases). The CDR3 contains 19 residues. Trimming cost V 2 bases and J 0 bases, with 18 bases left between them. CDR1 SGHRS and CDR2 YFSETQ come from the germline V gene. In nucleotides, the CDR3 is TGCGCCAGCAGCTTTTTTTTGGACAGTTCTTTCTCTGGGGCCAACGTCCTGACTTTC. It codes for CASSFFLDSSFSGANVLTF.